This T cell receptor (beta chain) was documented in a study of blood T cells in healthy people across ages. Next came a second PCR, run for 7 to 11 cycles, which used a sample-barcoded 5' primer along with a J-beta primer mix. TCRdb re-called the 5' RACE reads with MiXCR, one entry per CDR3 protein. The repertoire holds over a million distinct CDR3 sequences, with roughly two fifths as singletons. This CDR3 has 16 residues. CDR1 SGDLS and CDR2 YYNGEE come from the germline V gene. V was shortened by 1 base and J by 1 base, with 12 bases between the two germline ends. The specimen was blood. This rearrangement joins TRBV9 to TRBJ2-1; a possible D gene is TRBD2 (6 bases). This clonotype was obtained from a young woman in good health. CDR3 loop: CASSVQAGRSYNEQFF. The CDR3 nucleotides read TGTGCCAGCAGCGTACAGGCGGGACGATCCTACAATGAGCAGTTCTTC.